Presented here are 25 T cell receptor beta chains from one specimen sequenced in a study of T-cell reconstitution after alpha-beta-depleted transplantation in children. TCRbeta library construction was performed incorporating unique molecular identifiers. TCRdb re-called the PCR reads with MiXCR, one entry per CDR3 protein. The sample lists about 78,000 distinct CDR3 sequences, 11% to 15% seen once, with 25% to 30% in the top ten. Sequenced here: PBMCs, mostly from graft donor cells, sampled 180 days after TCRalphabeta/CD19-depleted stem cell transplant. The receptors derive from a male patient between 2 and 15 years old who had a stem cell transplant for acute lymphoblastic leukemia, so the T cells may come from the graft donor.

This clonotype appeared many times. This chain joins TRBV4-2 and TRBJ2-7; D is uncertain. The germline V gene encodes CDR1 LGHNA and CDR2 YNFKEQ. The CDR3 totals 14 residues. Trimming took off 1 base at V and 2 bases at J, with 9 bases between the two ends. Here the CDR3 DNA reads TGTGCCAGCAGCCAAGGATATTGGACCTACGAGCAGTACTTC. This gives the protein CASSQGYWTYEQYF.

Ten or more counts support this clonotype. This chain joins TRBV5-1 and TRBJ2-4; D could derive from TRBD1 or TRBD2 (5 bases each). V lost 4 bases to trimming and J lost 0 bases, with 14 bases between them. Germline CDR1 is SGHRS and CDR2 is YFSETQ. This CDR3 is built from 16 residues. The DNA for the CDR3 is TGCGCCAGCAGCCTAGGGGACCGACTAGCCAAAAACATTCAGTACTTC. Translated: CASSLGDRLAKNIQYF.

This clonotype was seen at least ten times. The V gene is TRBV20-1, the J gene TRBJ2-1; no clear D gene. In germline, CDR1 is DFQATT, CDR2 SNEGSKA (reference sequence). Trimming removed 5 bases at V and 10 bases at J, with 18 bases between. The CDR3 totals 13 residues. The CDR3 loop reads CSAPRWRTMEQFF. For the CDR3, the DNA is TGCAGTGCTCCCCGCTGGCGGACGATGGAGCAGTTCTTC.

This clonotype appeared a few times. V is TRBV27 and J is TRBJ2-5; the D gene is possibly TRBD1 (5 bases). The length of the CDR3 is 13 residues. The germline V and J ends were trimmed by 6 bases and 7 bases, with 15 bases remaining between them. CDR1 is MNHEY, CDR2 SMNVEV, per germline (reference sequence). The CDR3 loop reads CASRGHEWVTQYF. The CDR3 region has the DNA TGTGCCAGCAGAGGACACGAGTGGGTGACCCAGTACTTC.

The J gene is TRBJ2-2, the V gene TRBV5-8; either TRBD1 or TRBD2 may fit D (5 bases each). Trimming stripped 2 bases from V and 3 bases from J, with 17 bases between. The CDR3 sequence is 17 residues long. Germline V gives CDR1 SGHTS, CDR2 YDEGEE. The CDR3 reads CASSLMVGRDHTGELFF. In DNA form, the CDR3 reads TGTGCCAGCAGCTTAATGGTCGGAAGGGACCACACCGGGGAGCTGTTTTTT.

V and J are TRBV6-1 and TRBJ2-1; 10 nucleotides align to TRBD1. The CDR3 totals 13 residues. Trimming cost V 6 bases and J 8 bases; bases outside gene matches: 4. The germline V gene has CDR1 MNHNS and CDR2 SASEGT. CDR3 loop: CASRGQGLDEQFF. The CDR3 coding sequence is TGTGCCAGCAGGGGACAGGGGTTGGATGAGCAGTTCTTC.

In its sample, this clonotype was seen many times. The chain employs TRBV5-6 and TRBJ1-1; D is perhaps TRBD1 (5 bases). This CDR3 is 13 amino acids long. Germline-derived CDR1 and CDR2 are SGHDT and YYEEEE. V lost 0 bases to trimming and J lost 7 bases, with 10 bases between them. The CDR3 bases are TGTGCCAGCAGCTTGGCGGGGGAGGGTGAAGCTTTCTTT. Protein sequence: CASSLAGEGEAFF.

Only a few counts were recorded for this clonotype. The rearrangement joins TRBV7-3 to TRBJ1-1; D is unresolved. The V gene's germline CDR1 is SGHTA and CDR2 FQGTGA. This CDR3 contains 15 residues. The germline V and J ends were trimmed by 5 bases and 0 bases, with 13 bases remaining between them. The CDR3 sequence: CASSRIKSMNTEAFF. CDR3 nucleotides: TGTGCCAGCAGCCGTATAAAAAGCATGAACACTGAAGCTTTCTTT.

This clonotype was seen only a few times. This chain links TRBV4-3 with TRBJ2-5, with 12 bases matching TRBD2. Germline V lookup: CDR1 LGHNA, CDR2 YSLEER. Trimming removed 0 bases from V and 4 bases from J; junction bases left unmatched: 12. The CDR3 consists of 19 residues. DNA for the CDR3: TGCGCCAGCAGCCAAGATAGGGGCGGACTAGCGGGGCCCCCAGAGACCCAGTACTTC. Translated, it gives CASSQDRGGLAGPPETQYF.

Ten or more counts support this clonotype. The rearrangement links TRBV7-9 to TRBJ1-3; no reliable D call. The V end lost 2 bases, the J end lost 0 bases, and 14 bases lay between the germline ends. Germline V gives CDR1 SEHNR, CDR2 FQNEAQ (reference sequence). The CDR3 totals 17 residues. The CDR3 spells CASSLPGTTLSGNTIYF. DNA for the CDR3: TGTGCCAGCAGCTTACCAGGTACAACTCTCTCTGGAAACACCATATATTTT.

The chain couples TRBV29-1 to TRBJ1-2; TRBD1 is a possible D gene (5 bases). V was clipped by 7 bases and J by 4 bases, with 13 bases between them. The CDR3 covers 12 residues. Germline assignment: CDR1 SQVTM and CDR2 ANQGSEA. The CDR3 DNA reads TGCAGCGGGAAAACAGGAAGCTATGGCTACACCTTC. Its translation: CSGKTGSYGYTF.

This chain joins TRBV6-1 and TRBJ2-3, with D perhaps assigned TRBD1 or TRBD2 (5 bases each). The CDR3 consists of 15 residues. Germline assignment: CDR1 MNHNS and CDR2 SASEGT. The ends were cut back, 5 bases at V and 1 base at J, with 13 bases in the middle. The CDR3 DNA is TGTGCCAGCAGTCACGAGGGACGACGCACAGATACGCAGTATTTT. Translated, it gives CASSHEGRRTDTQYF.

Sample share makes this clonotype medium-sized. This chain connects TRBV20-1 to TRBJ1-2; D ambiguous. The V end lost 3 bases, the J end lost 8 bases, and 19 bases lay between the germline ends. Germline V gives CDR1 DFQATT, CDR2 SNEGSKA (reference sequence). The CDR3 extends over 14 amino acids. The CDR3 region has the DNA TGCAGTGCTAGTTTCCCCACCAACCACGGGGGCTACACCTTC. Translation: CSASFPTNHGGYTF.

This clonotype has a handful of counts. The genes are TRBV18 and TRBJ2-7; D remains ambiguous. The CDR3 is 16 residues long. The germline CDR1 and CDR2 sequences are KGHSH and LQKENI. V gave up 3 bases and J gave up 0 bases, with 15 bases separating them. CDR3 nucleotide sequence: TGTGCCAGCTCACCTCTACATCAGCAGTTCTCCTACGAGCAGTACTTC. Translation gives CASSPLHQQFSYEQYF.

A few counts support this clonotype. The chain is built from TRBV6-5 and TRBJ2-4; maybe TRBD2 (5 bases). Trimming pared 2 bases from V and 9 bases from J, leaving 23 bases between. This CDR3 comprises 17 residues. The germline V gene has CDR1 MNHEY and CDR2 SVGAGI. CDR3 in amino acids: CASSYERCLGSRCIQYF. CDR3 DNA: TGTGCCAGCAGTTACGAGCGCTGTCTAGGGAGCCGATGCATTCAGTACTTC.

Many counts were recorded for this clonotype. The chain recombines TRBV12-3 or TRBV12-4 with TRBJ2-7; D gene uncertain. This CDR3 is 12 amino acids long. V lost 4 bases and J 3 bases, leaving 7 bases between the germline ends. This CDR3 is CASSYYRYEQYF. Here the CDR3 DNA reads TGTGCCAGCAGTTATTACCGCTACGAGCAGTACTTC.

This clonotype came up a few times. The rearrangement links TRBV20-1 to TRBJ2-3; 14 nucleotides agree with TRBD2. The CDR3 is made up of 13 amino acids. CDR1 is DFQATT, CDR2 SNEGSKA, per germline (reference sequence). Trimming cost V 3 bases and J 13 bases; bases outside gene matches: 6. CDR3 nucleotide sequence: TGCAGTGCTAGGGGACTAGCGGGAGCTTGGGAGTATTTT. It translates to CSARGLAGAWEYF.

This clonotype was seen more than once but under ten times. The V gene is TRBV5-1, the J gene TRBJ2-7, with 9 bases matching TRBD2. J lost 2 bases, V lost 0 bases, and 3 bases had no gene match. From germline, CDR1 is SGHRS and CDR2 YFSETQ. This CDR3 contains 15 residues. This chain's CDR3 is CASSLDPSGAYEQYF. The CDR3, as DNA: TGCGCCAGCAGCTTGGACCCTAGCGGGGCCTACGAGCAGTACTTC.

V gene TRBV12-3 or TRBV12-4 combines with J gene TRBJ2-7; D remains unclear. The V end was cut by 1 base, the J end by 5 bases, with 6 bases between. The CDR3 runs to 12 residues. The CDR3 loop reads CASSLVEDEQYF. DNA for the CDR3: TGTGCCAGCAGTTTAGTAGAAGACGAGCAGTACTTC.

Ten or more counts support this clonotype. J is TRBJ2-7 and V is TRBV9, with 7 nucleotides matching TRBD1. The CDR3 spans 14 residues. CDR1 SGDLS and CDR2 YYNGEE come from the germline V gene. V gave up 3 bases and J gave up 5 bases; unmatched junction bases: 8. The CDR3 DNA reads TGTGCCAGCAGCGATGACAGGGTAGGCCACGAGCAGTACTTC. Amino acids: CASSDDRVGHEQYF.

The chain has TRBV29-1 and TRBJ1-3, with 7 bases lining up with TRBD1. Losses at the gene ends were 7 bases for V and 4 bases for J; bases not matched to a gene: 4. Germline CDR1 and CDR2: SQVTM and ANQGSEA. This CDR3 is 12 amino acids long. The CDR3 loop is CSGSGGGNTIYF. CDR3 bases: TGCAGCGGCTCAGGGGGAGGAAACACCATATATTTT.

The gene calls are TRBV28 and TRBJ2-5, with a possible D match to TRBD2 (6 bases). The CDR3 loop spans 12 amino acids. Trimming stripped 9 bases from V and 1 base from J, with 9 bases between. Germline V gives CDR1 MDHEN, CDR2 SYDVKM. In nucleotides, the CDR3 is TGTGCCAGTCTGGGGGGCCAAGAGACCCAGTACTTC. Its translation: CASLGGQETQYF.

The rearrangement uses TRBV28 and TRBJ1-6; possibly TRBD1 for D (5 bases). CDR1 and CDR2 (germline): MDHEN, SYDVKM. V was trimmed by 5 bases and J by 11 bases, leaving 13 bases between them. This CDR3 has 13 amino acids. DNA of the CDR3: TGTGCCAGCAGTCCGGGGCGCCGGGCACCCCTCCACTTT. It specifies CASSPGRRAPLHF.

This clonotype was recorded a few times. The V gene is TRBV20-1, the J gene TRBJ1-6; D is unclear. CDR3 length: 16 amino acids. V dropped 6 bases and J dropped 0 bases, with 15 bases sitting between them. The germline V gene has CDR1 DFQATT and CDR2 SNEGSKA (reference sequence). In DNA, the CDR3 is TGCAGTGCCAACCGACGGCGGAGCTCCTATAATTCACCCCTCCACTTT. This gives the protein CSANRRRSSYNSPLHF.

This clonotype was counted at least ten times. The CDR3 bases are TGTGCCAGCACACCAAAAGAGACCCAGTACTTC. Residues: CASTPKETQYF. The gene calls are TRBV7-2 and TRBJ2-5; D remains unclear. The CDR3 extends over 11 amino acids. Trimming pared 7 bases from V and 3 bases from J, leaving 6 bases between. CDR1 and CDR2 from the germline V gene are SGHTA and FQGNSA.